This T cell receptor (beta chain) was retrieved from a study of cytomegalovirus exposure and HLA in healthy donors. J gave up 3 bases and V 5 bases, and 1 base lay outside the gene matches. Germline assignment: CDR1 LNHNV and CDR2 YYDKDF (reference sequence). This CDR3 region has 13 residues. The PCR used 60 Vbeta and 13 Jbeta primers. Here immunoSEQ multiplex PCR was the method, and the copy in TCRdb shows in-frame clones only, minus some. The sample has roughly 72,000 clones, about 67% seen once; the top ten hold about an eighth. The source of this sequence is a human donor in good health. The sequencing sample was made of PBMCs. V usage is TRBV15 and J usage is TRBJ2-7; TRBD2 matches 10 bases. The CDR3 here is CATSWTSGYEQYF. The CDR3 DNA reads TGTGCCACCAGCTGGACTAGCGGCTACGAGCAGTACTTC.